The sequence of this T cell receptor beta chain was determined in a study of CXCR3-negative and CXCR3-positive naive CD8 T cells. The study's findings and limits: Surface CD5 looked about the same in the naive subsets, so the authors worked out TCR strength from TRB CDR3 properties. Comparably high diversity was seen in both naive subsets, and much lower diversity in memory CD8+ cells.

Preparation of TRB cDNA libraries relied on 5' RACE carrying UMI labels. Reprocessing the 5' RACE reads, TCRdb reports a single entry for every CDR3 protein and omits DNA. Its listing shows about 130,000 distinct CDR3 sequences. On this clonotype itself: The antigen is unknown.

The CDR3 runs to 14 residues. In germline, CDR1 is MNHEY, CDR2 SMNVEV (reference sequence). Every CD8+ T cell subset underwent triplicate sorting at around 270,000 cells apiece. The specimen sequenced was naive CXCR3- CD8+ T cells from blood. Subset specified: CD45RO-CCR7+CD27+CD95- naive CD8+ T cells lacking CXCR3 (TNR3-). This sequence was found in a human donor in good health. Some clones in this sample may be carry-over from other donors' samples. V gene TRBV27 combines with J gene TRBJ2-5; with no DNA, the TCRdb D assignment of TRBD1 cannot be verified. CDR3 residues: CASRKGPGDETQYF.